This T cell receptor (beta chain) was identified during a study of T cells in Graves' hyperthyroidism and ophthalmopathy. Amplification yielded TCR beta CDR3 regions, with RNA transcripts as the source. HTBI primers were the set used in a first-round RT-PCR of the TCR CDR3. TCRdb re-called the multiplex PCR reads with MiXCR, one entry per CDR3 protein. The sample records 310,000 or so distinct CDR3 sequences, approximately 17% being singletons. This clonotype was seen many times. V gave up 7 bases and J gave up 4 bases; unmatched junction bases: 7. The CDR3 has 14 amino acids. Germline loops: CDR1 SGHTA, CDR2 FQGNSA.

The chain employs TRBV7-2 and TRBJ1-3, with 7 nucleotides matching TRBD1. This TCR came from an older woman with Graves' ophthalmopathy. The specimen was blood. CDR3 amino acids: CASTLTGNGNTIYF. Here the CDR3 DNA reads TGTGCCAGCACCCTGACAGGGAACGGAAACACCATATATTTT.